The present TCR beta chain was sequenced within a study of shared clonotypes between healthy human individuals. This clone was detected only a few times. This CDR3 comprises 15 residues. The germline CDR1 and CDR2 sequences are SGHRS and YFSETQ. The V segment lost 8 bases and the J segment 2 bases; nucleotides outside the gene matches: 11. Libraries were prepared by immunoSEQ multiplex PCR; TCRdb keeps only in-frame clonotypes and omits some of them. The data show about a million clones, 65% to 75% seen once. The V gene is TRBV5-1, the J gene TRBJ1-1, with 8 nucleotides matching TRBD1. Sequencing was done on a sample of memory CD4+ T cells sorted from blood. Subset meaning: CD45RA-negative fraction. The source is a man aged 18 to 30 in good health. The CDR3 sequence is CASGGRTGGNTEAFF. In DNA form, the CDR3 reads TGCGCCAGTGGGGGTCGCACAGGGGGAAACACTGAAGCTTTCTTT.